One T cell receptor (beta chain) is described in this entry. No antigen is known for it. These data belong to a study of T cell repertoires in cytomegalovirus infection. Looking at the study overall: Selection of CMV epitopes for the study included recently identified HLA-C-restricted and well-studied HLA-B-restricted ones. An indication of both CMV infection and matching HLA type came from public TCR beta signatures.

General study results and limits: Summed public TCR beta family frequency identified CMV carriers bearing the relevant HLA.

TCRdb reanalysed the reads using MiXCR and keeps one entry per CDR3 protein. The data show approximately 260,000 distinct CDR3 sequences, roughly a fifth seen once. Source: cultured PBMCs, taken from culture after CMV antigen stimulation. This receptor was taken from a human donor in good health (CMV status not recorded). Some clones in this sample may be carry-over from other donors' samples.

In DNA, the CDR3 is TGCGCCAGCAGCCAAGAGTGGGGGAATCAGCCCCAGCATTTT. Its protein product is CASSQEWGNQPQHF. J is TRBJ1-5 and V is TRBV4-3, with a possible D match to TRBD1 (5 bases). The CDR3 totals 14 residues. Between the trimmed V and J ends, which lost 0 bases and 4 bases, there was a span of 7 bases. Germline V lookup: CDR1 LGHNA, CDR2 YSLEER.